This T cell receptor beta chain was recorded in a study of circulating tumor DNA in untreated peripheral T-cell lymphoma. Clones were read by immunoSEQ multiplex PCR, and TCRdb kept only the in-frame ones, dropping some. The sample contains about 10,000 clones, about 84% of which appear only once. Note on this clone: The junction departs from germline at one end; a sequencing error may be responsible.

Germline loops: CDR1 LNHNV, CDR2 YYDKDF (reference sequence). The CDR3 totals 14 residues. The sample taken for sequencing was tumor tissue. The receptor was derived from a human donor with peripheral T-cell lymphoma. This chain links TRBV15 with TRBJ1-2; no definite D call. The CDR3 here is CASSSVWGNYGYTF. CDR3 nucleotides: TGTGCCAGCAGCTCGGTTTGGGGAAACTATGGCTACACCTTC.